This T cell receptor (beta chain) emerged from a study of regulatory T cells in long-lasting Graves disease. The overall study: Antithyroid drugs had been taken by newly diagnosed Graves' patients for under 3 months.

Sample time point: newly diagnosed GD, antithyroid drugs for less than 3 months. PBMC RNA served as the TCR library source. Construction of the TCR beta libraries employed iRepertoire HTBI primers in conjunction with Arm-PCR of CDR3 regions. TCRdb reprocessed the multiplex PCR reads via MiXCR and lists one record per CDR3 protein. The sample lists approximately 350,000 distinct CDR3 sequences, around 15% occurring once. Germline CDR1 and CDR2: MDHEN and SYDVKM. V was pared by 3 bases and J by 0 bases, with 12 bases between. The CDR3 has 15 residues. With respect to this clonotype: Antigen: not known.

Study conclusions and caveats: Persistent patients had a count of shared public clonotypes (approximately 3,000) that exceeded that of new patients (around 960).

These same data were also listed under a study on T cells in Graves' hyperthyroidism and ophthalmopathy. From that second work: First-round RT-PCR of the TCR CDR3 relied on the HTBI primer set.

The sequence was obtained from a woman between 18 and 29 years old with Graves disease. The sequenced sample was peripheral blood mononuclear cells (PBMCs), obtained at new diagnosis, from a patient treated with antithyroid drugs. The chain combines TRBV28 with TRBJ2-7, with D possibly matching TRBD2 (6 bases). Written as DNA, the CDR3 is TGTGCCAGCAGTTTTCCCGTCGGGGGCTCCTACGAGCAGTACTTC. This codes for CASSFPVGGSYEQYF. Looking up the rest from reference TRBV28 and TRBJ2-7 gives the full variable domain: DVKVTQSSRYLVKRTGEKVFLECVQDMDHENMFWYRQDPGLGLRLIYFSYDVKMKEKGDIPEGYSVSREKKERFSLILESASTNQTSMYLCASSFPVGGSYEQYFGPGTRLTVT.